This T cell receptor (beta chain) comes out of a study of cytomegalovirus exposure and HLA in healthy donors. Study information: Researchers previously reported finding roughly 120 million unique TCR beta sequences from roughly 170 million T cells. Samples from HLA-typed donors yielded about 85 million unique TCRs in an early data release. Overall study results and limits: Some TCR beta chains (more than 150 of them) were listed as cytomegalovirus-associated.

Details on this clone: Its target is unknown.

Primers for the PCR totalled 60 Vbeta and 13 Jbeta. Some clones are missing from TCRdb's copy, which holds only in-frame ones; the method was immunoSEQ multiplex PCR. There are 150,000 to 200,000 clones in the sample; 65% to 90% occur only once, and around 2% lies in the top ten. The CDR3 has 17 amino acids. Source material: PBMCs. The receptor was isolated from a human donor in good health. The rearrangement uses TRBV21-1 and TRBJ2-7; the table gives TRBD2 as D, unverified against the DNA. TRBV21-1 is marked as a pseudogene. The CDR3 protein is CASSISSGGAFWYEQYF. CDR3 sequence (DNA): TGTGCCAGCAGCATTTCTAGCGGGGGGGCGTTTTGGTACGAGCAGTACTTC.